Following are 9 T cell receptor beta chains from one sample sequenced in a study of CD8 T cells in ankylosing spondylitis. A single record per CDR3 protein comes from TCRdb applying MiXCR to the 5' RACE reads. The sample lists around 250,000 distinct CDR3 sequences; around 32% were seen once. Sequencing was performed on blood, either unsorted or a sorted T cell fraction (not recorded which). The origin of the receptors is a male donor with ankylosing spondylitis or in good health (not recorded which).

This chain uses TRBV29-1 with TRBJ2-1; 8 bases map to TRBD2. Trimming took 4 bases from V and 7 from J; bases not matched to a gene: 6. CDR1 and CDR2 (germline): SQVTM, ANQGSEA. This CDR3 contains 13 residues. CDR3 DNA sequence: TGCAGCGTTGCTAGCGGGCTAGTTAATGAGCAGTTCTTC. Its translation is CSVASGLVNEQFF.

The chain employs TRBV4-2 and TRBJ2-5; TRBD1 might be the D (6 bases). Germline assignment: CDR1 LGHNA and CDR2 YNFKEQ. There are 14 residues in the CDR3. V was cut by 3 bases and J by 1 base, with 9 bases left in between. The chain's CDR3 is CASSHRTVQETQYF. As DNA, the CDR3 is TGTGCCAGCAGCCACCGGACAGTCCAAGAGACCCAGTACTTC.

This clonotype was counted only a few times. This chain connects TRBV12-3 or TRBV12-4 to TRBJ1-2; D call uncertain. Trimming removed 2 bases from V and 4 bases from J, with 8 bases in between. The CDR3 is made up of 13 amino acids. The CDR3 spells CASSLRPSYGYTF. The CDR3, as DNA: TGTGCCAGCAGTTTACGCCCATCCTATGGCTACACCTTC.

The rearrangement joins TRBV28 to TRBJ2-5; 7 bases map to TRBD1. Germline trimming cut 3 bases from V and 2 bases from J; bases unmatched to any gene: 6. The CDR3 sequence is 15 residues long. The germline gives CDR1 MDHEN, CDR2 SYDVKM. CDR3 region: CASSLTGPGQETQYF. Here the CDR3 DNA reads TGTGCCAGCAGTTTGACAGGGCCAGGTCAAGAGACCCAGTACTTC.

The chain uses TRBV11-2 and TRBJ2-1, with 7 bases identical to TRBD1. The J segment lost 0 bases and the V segment lost 5 bases, leaving 4 bases of the junction unmatched. This CDR3 spans 15 amino acids. The germline V gene encodes CDR1 SGHAT and CDR2 FQNNGV. CDR3 region: CASSQRQGSYNEQFF. CDR3 in DNA: TGTGCCAGCAGCCAGCGACAGGGCTCCTACAATGAGCAGTTCTTC.

V gene TRBV12-3 or TRBV12-4 combines with J gene TRBJ2-1; D unclear. This CDR3 contains 16 residues. Trimming left V 6 bases short and J 7 bases short, with 22 bases between. The chain's CDR3 is CASRDPNGPALNEQFF. Here the CDR3 DNA reads TGTGCCAGCAGAGACCCCAACGGGCCGGCTTTGAATGAGCAGTTCTTC.

J is TRBJ2-3 and V is TRBV28; 8 nucleotides agree with TRBD1. CDR3 size: 15 residues. V shed 6 bases, J shed 1 base, and the junction held 6 bases outside the gene matches. In germline, CDR1 is MDHEN, CDR2 SYDVKM. The CDR3 here is CASSRQGQGTDTQYF. CDR3 sequence (DNA): TGTGCCAGCAGCCGCCAGGGACAGGGCACAGATACGCAGTATTTT.

The chain employs TRBV12-3 or TRBV12-4 and TRBJ1-1, with D tentatively TRBD1 (5 bases). Trimming pared 7 bases from V and 4 bases from J, leaving 10 bases between. This CDR3 contains 12 residues. The CDR3 nucleotides are TGTGCCAGCAACCATGACAGCACTGAAGCTTTCTTT. Residues: CASNHDSTEAFF.

This clonotype has more than one count but fewer than ten. V usage is TRBV28 and J usage is TRBJ1-2; D call uncertain. This CDR3 has 13 amino acids. CDR1 is MDHEN and CDR2 is SYDVKM in the germline V gene. Deletions cut 5 bases from V and 2 bases from J, with 9 bases between. The CDR3 reads CASSREPNYGYTF. The DNA of the CDR3 is TGTGCCAGCAGTCGAGAGCCGAACTATGGCTACACCTTC.